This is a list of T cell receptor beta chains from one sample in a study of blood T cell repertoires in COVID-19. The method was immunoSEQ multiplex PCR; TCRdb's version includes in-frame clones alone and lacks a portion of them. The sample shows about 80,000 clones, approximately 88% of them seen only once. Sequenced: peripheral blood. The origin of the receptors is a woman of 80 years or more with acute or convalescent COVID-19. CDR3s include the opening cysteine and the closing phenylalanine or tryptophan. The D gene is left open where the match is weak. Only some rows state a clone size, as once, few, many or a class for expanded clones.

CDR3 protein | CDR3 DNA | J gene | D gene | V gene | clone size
CASRTASYYNEQFF | TGTGCCAGCAGAACAGCTTCCTATTACAATGAGCAGTTCTTC | TRBJ2-1 | NA | TRBV6-5 | NA
CASSPGTSGLQETQYF | TGTGCCAGCAGCCCGGGGACTAGCGGGCTGCAAGAGACCCAGTACTTC | TRBJ2-5 | TRBD2 | TRBV5-4 | NA
CASSPGTSLTDTQYF | TGTGCCAGCAGCCCCGGGACTAGTTTAACAGATACGCAGTATTTT | TRBJ2-3 | TRBD2 | TRBV5-4 | NA
CASSQDLQGVNTEAFF | TGTGCCAGCAGCCAAGATTTACAGGGGGTAAATACTGAAGCTTTCTTT | TRBJ1-1 | TRBD1 | TRBV4-2 | NA
CASSKGLAGGDEQFF | TGTGCCAGCAGTAAAGGACTAGCGGGAGGGGATGAGCAGTTCTTC | TRBJ2-1 | TRBD2 | TRBV6-2/TRBV6-3 | NA
CAWSVSSGAYNEQFF | TGTGCCTGGAGTGTGTCTAGCGGGGCCTACAATGAGCAGTTCTTC | TRBJ2-1 | TRBD2 | TRBV30 | NA
CASNPLNSGVTGELFF | TGTGCCAGTAATCCCCTCAATAGCGGGGTCACCGGGGAGCTGTTTTTT | TRBJ2-2 | TRBD2 | TRBV27 | NA
CASSSLQGRYTF | TGTGCCAGCAGCTCTCTACAGGGTCGCTACACCTTC | TRBJ1-2 | NA | TRBV7-2 | NA
CASRITGGKNIQYF | TGTGCCAGCAGAATCACAGGGGGCAAAAACATTCAGTACTTC | TRBJ2-4 | TRBD1 | TRBV2 | NA
CASSVSRSTGELFF | TGTGCCAGCAGCGTTTCGCGGTCCACCGGGGAGCTGTTTTTT | TRBJ2-2 | NA | TRBV9 | once
CASRSPGTAIHEAFF | TGTGCCAGCAGATCTCCCGGGACAGCGATCCATGAAGCTTTCTTT | TRBJ1-1 | TRBD1 | TRBV7-9 | NA
CASSRERAGVYEQYF | TGTGCCAGCAGCCGTGAGCGAGCGGGAGTCTACGAGCAGTACTTC | TRBJ2-7 | TRBD2 | TRBV5-6 | NA
CASSLLGSQETQYF | TGTGCCAGCAGCTTGCTAGGGAGTCAAGAGACCCAGTACTTC | TRBJ2-5 | NA | TRBV5-5 | few
CASSSGGGSGANVLTF | TGTGCCAGCAGCTCTGGAGGTGGCTCTGGGGCCAACGTCCTGACTTTC | TRBJ2-6 | NA | TRBV5-4 | NA
CASSGTGQGKRAIYF | TGTGCCAGCAGCGGAACGGGACAGGGAAAACGCGCCATATATTTT | TRBJ1-3 | TRBD1 | TRBV5-6 | NA
CASGRANRVSDYTF | TGTGCCAGTGGGCGGGCCAACCGAGTTTCGGATTACACCTTC | TRBJ1-2 | NA | TRBV4-2 | NA